The 22 T cell receptor beta chains in this list originate from one sample, sequenced in a study of blood T cell repertoires in COVID-19. TCRdb keeps only in-frame clones here, not all; method: immunoSEQ multiplex PCR. This table holds a few hundred thousand clones, 89% found once. Sequencing was done on a sample of peripheral blood. Receptor source: a woman under 40 with COVID-19, enrolled during active disease.

This clone appeared a single time. This chain uses TRBV25-1 with TRBJ1-2, with 10 bases that match TRBD1. The CDR3 consists of 15 residues. CDR1 and CDR2 (germline): MGHDK, SYGVNS. V shed 1 base and J 6 bases; nucleotides not matched to a gene: 5. The CDR3 sequence: CASSEWGTGENGYTF. Written as DNA, the CDR3 is TGTGCCAGCAGTGAATGGGGGACAGGGGAAAATGGCTACACCTTC.

V and J are TRBV9 and TRBJ2-3; TRBD2 aligns across 10 bases. The CDR3 contains 16 residues. CDR1 and CDR2 (germline): SGDLS, YYNGEE. V trimming: 3 bases; J trimming: 4 bases; junction bases outside the gene matches: 8. DNA for the CDR3: TGTGCCAGCAGCGCAAGAGCGGGAGGGCCCTCAGATACGCAGTATTTT. It encodes CASSARAGGPSDTQYF. Drawing the rest from reference TRBV9 and TRBJ2-3, the complete variable domain is DSGVTQTPKHLITATGQRVTLRCSPRSGDLSVYWYQQSLDQGLQFLIQYYNGEERAKGNILERFSAQQFPDLHSELNLSSLELGDSALYFCASSARAGGPSDTQYFGPGTRLTVL.

This clone showed up just once. The chain carries TRBV27 and TRBJ1-6; D is perhaps TRBD1 (6 bases). CDR1 and CDR2 (germline): MNHEY, SMNVEV (reference sequence). This CDR3 contains 18 residues. The ends were cut back, 1 base at V and 6 bases at J, with 19 bases in the middle. The CDR3 region has the DNA TGTGCCAGCAGTTTATTGTCATACAGGGATCCCCTTAATTCACCCCTCCACTTT. Protein product: CASSLLSYRDPLNSPLHF.

The chain links TRBV21-1 to TRBJ2-7; TRBD2 is the table's D call and was not checked against the DNA. TRBV21-1 is annotated as a pseudogene. The CDR3 is 20 residues long. The CDR3 DNA reads as TGTGCCAGCAGCAAAGCGCGATGGCTAGCGGGAGTTCCCTTACACTACGAGCAGTACGTC. This codes for CASSKARWLAGVPLHYEQYV.

V usage is TRBV5-4 and J usage is TRBJ2-5; possible D gene TRBD1, 6 bases. V lost 2 bases and J 2 bases, leaving 13 bases between the germline ends. The germline CDR1 and CDR2 sequences are SGHNT and YYREEE (reference sequence). This CDR3 comprises 15 residues. The CDR3 loop is CASSFPLGGQETQYF. The CDR3 DNA is TGTGCCAGCAGCTTCCCATTAGGGGGACAAGAGACCCAGTACTTC. Combining the CDR3 with reference TRBV5-4 and TRBJ2-5 gives the whole variable domain ETGVTQSPTHLIKTRGQQVTLRCSSQSGHNTVSWYQQALGQGPQFIFQYYREEENGRGNFPPRFSGLQFPNYSSELNVNALELDDSALYLCASSFPLGGQETQYFGPGTRLLVL.

The chain uses TRBV9 and TRBJ2-7, with D uncertain. V dropped 4 bases and J dropped 3 bases, with 8 bases sitting between them. Germline assignment: CDR1 SGDLS and CDR2 YYNGEE. CDR3 length: 12 amino acids. DNA of the CDR3: TGTGCCAGCAGCCAGACGGGCTACGAGCAGTACTTC. Translation: CASSQTGYEQYF.

The chain uses TRBV5-1 and TRBJ2-7; 9 bases line up with TRBD1. This CDR3 has 17 amino acids. V shed 2 bases and J 2 bases; nucleotides not matched to a gene: 11. Per germline, CDR1 SGHRS and CDR2 YFSETQ. The CDR3 DNA sequence: TGCGCCAGCAGCTTTGGCTGGACAGGGGCCTCCCCCTACGAGCAGTACTTC. Protein: CASSFGWTGASPYEQYF. Drawing the rest from reference TRBV5-1 and TRBJ2-7, the complete variable domain is KAGVTQTPRYLIKTRGQQVTLSCSPISGHRSVSWYQQTPGQGLQFLFEYFSETQRNKGNFPGRFSGRQFSNSRSEMNVSTLELGDSALYLCASSFGWTGASPYEQYFGPGTRLTVT.

This sequence joins TRBV11-2 and TRBJ1-1; D is uncertain. In germline, CDR1 is SGHAT, CDR2 FQNNGV. This CDR3 is 15 amino acids long. V gave up 3 bases and J gave up 3 bases, with 14 bases separating them. CDR3 region: CASSLAPIPDTEAFF. The CDR3 DNA follows: TGTGCCAGCAGCTTGGCTCCGATCCCCGACACTGAAGCTTTCTTT.

The genes are TRBV6-2 or TRBV6-3 and TRBJ1-2; possibly TRBD1 for D (6 bases). Trimming pared 2 bases from V and 6 bases from J, leaving 16 bases between. Per the germline V gene, CDR1 is MNHEY and CDR2 is SVGEGT. The CDR3 has 15 residues. The DNA for the CDR3 is TGTGCCAGCAGTTACGATCAGTGGGGGCGAGATGGCTACACCTTC. Its protein product is CASSYDQWGRDGYTF.

The rearrangement joins TRBV11-3 to TRBJ1-6, with D unresolved. Germline CDR1 SGHNT, CDR2 YENEEA. This CDR3 contains 15 residues. V lost 7 bases and J lost 8, with 18 bases in between. Here the CDR3 reads CASTSLGQKDSPLHF. CDR3 DNA sequence: TGTGCCAGCACCTCACTAGGGCAGAAAGATTCACCCCTCCACTTT.

On this clone: The junction does not match germline at one end; this may be a read error. The chain has TRBV18 and TRBJ2-3; weak D call: TRBD2 (6 bases). Germline V CDR1 and CDR2: KGHSH, LQKENI. The CDR3 consists of 17 residues. CDR3 DNA sequence: TGTGCCAGCTCGCCACCGCGCGGGGACCTCAACACAGATACGCAGTATTTT. Translation gives CASSPPRGDLNTDTQYF. The full variable domain, its missing parts supplied by reference TRBV18 and TRBJ2-3, is NAGVMQNPRHLVRRRGQEARLRCSPMKGHSHVYWYRQLPEEGLKFMVYLQKENIIDESGMPKERFSAEFPKEGPSILRIQQVVRGDSAAYFCASSPPRGDLNTDTQYFGPGTRLTVL.

The chain is built from TRBV13 and TRBJ2-5; 9 nucleotides align to TRBD2. The CDR3 is 14 residues long. The ends lost 3 bases at V and 5 bases at J; junction bases unmatched: 4. CDR1 is PRHDT, CDR2 FYEKMQ, per germline (reference sequence). CDR3 region: CASSLAGGRETQYF. In nucleotides, the CDR3 is TGTGCCAGCAGCTTGGCGGGGGGGCGGGAGACCCAGTACTTC.

This chain links TRBV11-3 with TRBJ2-3, with 7 bases that match TRBD2. Germline CDR1 and CDR2: SGHNT and YENEEA. Germline trimming cut 3 bases from V and 8 bases from J; bases unmatched to any gene: 17. The CDR3 loop spans 17 amino acids. In DNA form, the CDR3 reads TGTGCCAGCAGCTTCGGAAACCAGGGAGGGAAAAGGGGTACGCAGTATTTT. This encodes CASSFGNQGGKRGTQYF.

The chain links TRBV19 to TRBJ1-5, with TRBD1 matching 10 bases. The V segment lost 7 bases and the J segment 2 bases; nucleotides outside the gene matches: 8. Germline V gene sequence: CDR1 LNHDA, CDR2 SQIVND (reference sequence). This CDR3 region has 16 residues. This CDR3 reads CASTPPGTGGNQPQHF. The CDR3 DNA is TGTGCCAGTACCCCGCCCGGGACAGGGGGCAATCAGCCCCAGCATTTT. Together with reference TRBV19 and TRBJ1-5, the CDR3 gives the full variable domain: DGGITQSPKYLFRKEGQNVTLSCEQNLNHDAMYWYRQDPGQGLRLIYYSQIVNDFQKGDIAEGYSVSREKKESFPLTVTSAQKNPTAFYLCASTPPGTGGNQPQHFGDGTRLSIL.

CDR3 in DNA: TGTGCCAGCAGTTACTACGGAGGGCGGAACACTGAAGCTTTCTTT. This codes for CASSYYGGRNTEAFF. The chain carries TRBV6-5 and TRBJ1-1; D is unclear. The CDR3 totals 15 residues. Trimming shortened V by 1 base and J by 1 base, and 10 bases separated the two germline ends. The germline CDR1 and CDR2 sequences are MNHEY and SVGAGI.

This clone is a singleton in its sample. The rearrangement uses TRBV7-9 and TRBJ2-1, with 7 bases lining up with TRBD2. CDR1 SEHNR and CDR2 FQNEAQ come from the germline V gene (reference sequence). Trimming cost V 5 bases and J 8 bases; bases outside gene matches: 12. The CDR3 spans 15 residues. The CDR3 loop reads CASSPWREIGDEQFF. CDR3 bases: TGTGCCAGCAGCCCCTGGCGGGAGATAGGCGATGAGCAGTTCTTC.

About this clone: The sample has other DNA sequences that encode this CDR3 too. Here the CDR3 DNA reads TGTGCCAGCAGTGCCGGGACCTACAATGAGCAGTTCTTC. Translation gives CASSAGTYNEQFF. This chain joins TRBV2 and TRBJ2-1; possible D gene TRBD2, 5 bases. The CDR3 spans 13 residues. The V and J ends lost 4 bases and 2 bases respectively, with 6 bases between them. CDR1 and CDR2 (germline): SNHLY, FYNNEI.

The rearrangement uses TRBV4-3 and TRBJ2-1, with TRBD2 matching over 8 bases. The junction had 2 bases not matched to a gene; V was cut back by 2 bases and J by 2 bases. This CDR3 region has 15 residues. The germline CDR1 and CDR2 sequences are LGHNA and YSLEER. CDR3 sequence: CASSQSGGTYNEQFF. In DNA, the CDR3 is TGCGCCAGCAGCCAAAGCGGGGGTACCTACAATGAGCAGTTCTTC.

V and J are TRBV12-3 or TRBV12-4 and TRBJ2-2, with unresolved D. The length of the CDR3 is 13 residues. V was clipped by 7 bases and J by 4 bases, with 10 bases between them. The CDR3 is CASNPQSTGELFF. The CDR3 DNA is TGTGCCAGCAACCCACAGAGCACCGGGGAGCTGTTTTTT.

The CDR3 DNA follows: TGTGCCACCTCCCGGGGACAGGGGAGTGAAAAACTGTTTTTT. Its protein product is CATSRGQGSEKLFF. The chain links TRBV24-1 to TRBJ1-4; 10 bases are shared with TRBD1. CDR3 size: 14 residues. Trimming removed 9 bases from V and 7 bases from J; junction bases left unmatched: 7. The germline V gene has CDR1 KGHDR and CDR2 SFDVKD.

The table lists this clone with a count of one. The gene calls are TRBV2 and TRBJ2-3; 8 bases line up with TRBD2. Germline CDR1 is SNHLY and CDR2 is FYNNEI. With 4 bases clipped from V and 0 bases from J, the junction kept 3 bases outside the gene matches. This CDR3 is built from 15 residues. The CDR3 DNA reads as TGTGCCAGCAGTGTAACTAGCGGAAGCACAGATACGCAGTATTTT. Residues: CASSVTSGSTDTQYF.

The J gene is TRBJ1-4, the V gene TRBV12-5; the match to TRBD1 covers 7 bases. V was clipped by 4 bases and J by 5 bases; unmatched bases: 7. The germline CDR1 and CDR2 sequences are LGHNT and FRNRAP. The CDR3 runs 15 residues. CDR3 in DNA: TGTGCTAGTGGTTCATCAGGGGGGAGAAATGAAAAACTGTTTTTT. It encodes CASGSSGGRNEKLFF.